The clone carrying this T cell receptor beta chain was detected ten times or more. Its antigen remains unknown. Authors of the study amplified TCR beta CDR3 regions from RNA transcripts. TCR CDR3 underwent first-round RT-PCR with the HTBI primer set. TCRdb independently ran MiXCR on the multiplex PCR reads; one entry per CDR3 protein. The sample records 250,000 or so distinct CDR3 sequences, roughly 14% being singletons. The data stem from a study of T cells in Graves' hyperthyroidism and ophthalmopathy. Study background: At the time of initial diagnosis and before any treatment, peripheral blood was collected. General study points: Ophthalmopathy got predicted by the model a median approximately 6.3 months before its onset. Also found in blood were most expanded thyroid clonotypes above 0.001.

The CDR3 is 13 residues long. Germline V gene data show CDR1 as MNHEY and CDR2 as SMNVEV (reference sequence). Trimming took off 1 base at V and 7 bases at J, with 8 bases between the two ends. The sequence came from a woman aged 40 to 49 with Graves' hyperthyroidism that later progressed to Graves' ophthalmopathy. This chain connects TRBV27 to TRBJ2-1; D not resolved. Sequenced input: blood. The CDR3 nucleotides read TGTGCCAGCAGTTTATTGGGTCGAAATGAGCAGTTCTTC. Encoded protein: CASSLLGRNEQFF.